The clone carrying this T cell receptor beta chain was counted at least ten times. As yet, its antigen is unknown. This record belongs to a study of T cell repertoires in cytomegalovirus infection. Study at large: It can be stated that public TCR beta signatures indicated CMV infection as well as a matching HLA type.

The V gene end was trimmed by 2 bases and the J gene end by 7 bases; junction bases not matched to a gene: 2. The CDR3 covers 14 residues. The germline V gene encodes CDR1 SGHKS and CDR2 YYEKEE (reference sequence). Findings of the study overall: HLA-C-restricted CMV clonotypes gave the most frequent clonotype in two of eight donors. Frequencies of public TCR beta families were cumulated, and this identified carriers of CMV plus the relevant HLA.

TCRdb redid the calling of the reads with MiXCR, one entry per CDR3 protein. The repertoire holds under 95,000 distinct CDR3 sequences, with approximately 3.6% as singletons. The sequencing input was PBMCs. This clonotype was obtained from a human donor in good health (CMV status not recorded). Some clones in this sample may be carry-over from other donors' samples. V and J are TRBV5-5 and TRBJ2-1; 11 bases agree with TRBD2. CDR3 coding DNA: TGTGCCAGCAGCTTTTGGACTAGCGGGAATGAGCAGTTCTTC. Translating it yields CASSFWTSGNEQFF.